This paragraph reports one TCR beta chain. This sample was included in a study of blood T cell repertoires in COVID-19. Overall study context: Some COVID-19 samples were acute and others convalescent; all came from the United States, Italy and Spain. T cells, B-cell-depleted T cells, or PBMCs provided the cDNA or gDNA that served as material.

The Seattle patients joined while their infection was active and were tracked longitudinally afterward. The repertoire was sequenced with immunoSEQ multiplex PCR; TCRdb's copy has only in-frame clones and lacks some. This sample has 200,000 to 250,000 clones, with over 75% found just once. Per the germline V gene, CDR1 is MNHNY and CDR2 is SVGAGI (reference sequence). The CDR3 is made up of 15 amino acids. V gave up 3 bases and J gave up 2 bases, with 14 bases separating them. The gene calls are TRBV6-6 and TRBJ2-7, with D perhaps matching TRBD2 (7 bases). This TCR came from a man in his forties or fifties with COVID-19, enrolled during active disease. The sample consisted of peripheral blood. The CDR3 is CASSYGGAQTYEQYF. The CDR3 DNA reads TGTGCCAGCAGTTATGGGGGGGCCCAAACCTACGAGCAGTACTTC.